This TCR beta chain was captured in a study of T-cell reconstitution after alpha-beta-depleted transplantation in children. Preparation of the TCRbeta library was carried out with unique molecular identifiers. TCRdb itself ran the PCR reads through MiXCR, one entry per CDR3 protein. The sample has fewer than 550,000 distinct CDR3 sequences; over 10% are singletons. The CDR3 extends over 15 amino acids. Between the trimmed V and J ends, which lost 0 bases and 1 base, there was a span of 9 bases. The germline V gene has CDR1 DFQATT and CDR2 SNEGSKA (reference sequence). The rearrangement links TRBV20-1 to TRBJ2-2; the D gene is possibly TRBD2 (5 bases). The sample in question was PBMCs, mostly from graft donor cells, obtained 180 days after TCRalphabeta/CD19-depleted stem cell transplant. This receptor was identified in a female patient aged 2-15 years who had a stem cell transplant for aplastic anemia, so the T cells may come from the graft donor. The CDR3 protein is CSAREASRNTGELFF. The CDR3 DNA follows: TGCAGTGCTAGAGAGGCTAGCCGGAACACCGGGGAGCTGTTTTTT.